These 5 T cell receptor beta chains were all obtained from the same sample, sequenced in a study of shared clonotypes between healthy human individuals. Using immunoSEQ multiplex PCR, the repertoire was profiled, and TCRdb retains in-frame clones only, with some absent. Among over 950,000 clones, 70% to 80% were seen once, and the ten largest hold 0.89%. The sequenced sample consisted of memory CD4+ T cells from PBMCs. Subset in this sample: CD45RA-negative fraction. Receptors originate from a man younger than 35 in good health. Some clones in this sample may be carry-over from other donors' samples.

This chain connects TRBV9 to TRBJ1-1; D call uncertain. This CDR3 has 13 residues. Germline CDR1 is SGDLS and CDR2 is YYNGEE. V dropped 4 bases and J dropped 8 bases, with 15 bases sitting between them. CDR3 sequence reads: CASSPRPGFEAFF. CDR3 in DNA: TGTGCCAGCAGCCCCCGGCCGGGATTCGAAGCTTTCTTT. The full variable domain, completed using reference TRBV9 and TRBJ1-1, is DSGVTQTPKHLITATGQRVTLRCSPRSGDLSVYWYQQSLDQGLQFLIQYYNGEERAKGNILERFSAQQFPDLHSELNLSSLELGDSALYFCASSPRPGFEAFFGQGTRLTVV.

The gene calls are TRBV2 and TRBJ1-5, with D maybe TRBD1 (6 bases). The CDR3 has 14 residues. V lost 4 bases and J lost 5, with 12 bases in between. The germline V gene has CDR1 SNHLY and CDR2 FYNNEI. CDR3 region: CASSGNRAYQPQHF. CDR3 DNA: TGTGCCAGCAGTGGCAACAGGGCTTATCAGCCCCAGCATTTT.

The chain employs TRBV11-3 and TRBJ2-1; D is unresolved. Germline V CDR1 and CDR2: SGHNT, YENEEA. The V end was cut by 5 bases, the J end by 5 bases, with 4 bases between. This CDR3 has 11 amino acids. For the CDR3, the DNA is TGTGCCAGCAGCGCGGACAATGAGCAGTTCTTC. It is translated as CASSADNEQFF.

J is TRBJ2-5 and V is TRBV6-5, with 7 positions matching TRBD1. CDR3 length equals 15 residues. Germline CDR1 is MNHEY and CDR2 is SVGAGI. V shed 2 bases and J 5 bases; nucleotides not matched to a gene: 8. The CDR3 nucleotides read TGTGCCAGCAGTTACCCCGGGACAGTCGTGGAGACCCAGTACTTC. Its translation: CASSYPGTVVETQYF.

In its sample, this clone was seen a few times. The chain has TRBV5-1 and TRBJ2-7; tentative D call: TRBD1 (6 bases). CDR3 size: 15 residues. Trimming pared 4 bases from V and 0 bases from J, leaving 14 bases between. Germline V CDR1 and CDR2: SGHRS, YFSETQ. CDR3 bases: TGCGCCAGCAGCGCAGGGGAGACCTACTCCTACGAGCAGTACTTC. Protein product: CASSAGETYSYEQYF.